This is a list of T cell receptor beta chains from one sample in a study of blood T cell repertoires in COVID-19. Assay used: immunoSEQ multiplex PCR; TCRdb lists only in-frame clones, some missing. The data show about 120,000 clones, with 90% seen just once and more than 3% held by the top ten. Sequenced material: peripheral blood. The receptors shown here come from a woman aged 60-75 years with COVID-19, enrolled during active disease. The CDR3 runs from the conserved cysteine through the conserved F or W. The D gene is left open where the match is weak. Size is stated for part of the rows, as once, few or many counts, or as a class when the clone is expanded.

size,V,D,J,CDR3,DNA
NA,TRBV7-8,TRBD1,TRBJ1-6,CASNWGQGVNSPLHF,TGTGCCAGCAACTGGGGACAGGGCGTTAATTCACCCCTCCACTTT
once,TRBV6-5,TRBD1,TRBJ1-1,CASLLGQTMNTEAFF,TGTGCCAGCCTCTTGGGACAGACTATGAACACTGAAGCTTTCTTT
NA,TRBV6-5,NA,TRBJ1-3,CASSYSRGGRGNTIYF,TGTGCCAGCAGTTACTCGAGAGGGGGTCGTGGAAACACCATATATTTT
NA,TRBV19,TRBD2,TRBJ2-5,CASSPAGGGETQYF,TGTGCCAGTAGCCCAGCGGGGGGGGGAGAGACCCAGTACTTC
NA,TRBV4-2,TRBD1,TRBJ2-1,CASSLKPGTGGYNEQFF,TGTGCCAGCAGCCTCAAACCCGGGACAGGGGGATACAATGAGCAGTTCTTC
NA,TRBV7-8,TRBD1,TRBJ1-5,CASSLATGGQPQHF,TGTGCCAGCAGCTTAGCGACAGGGGGACAGCCCCAGCATTTT
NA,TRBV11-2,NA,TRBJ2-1,CASSPPIQGPGSYNEQFF,TGTGCCAGCAGCCCCCCGATACAGGGTCCCGGCTCCTACAATGAGCAGTTCTTC
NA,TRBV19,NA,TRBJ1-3,CASSADFFSGNTIYF,TGTGCCAGTAGTGCCGACTTCTTCTCTGGAAACACCATATATTTT
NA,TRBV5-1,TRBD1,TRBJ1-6,CASSHRTGKNSPLHF,TGCGCCAGCAGCCACAGGACAGGGAAAAATTCACCCCTCCACTTT
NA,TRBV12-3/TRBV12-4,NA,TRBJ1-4,CASSLRGSEKLFF,TGTGCCAGCAGCCTCAGGGGCAGTGAAAAACTGTTTTTT
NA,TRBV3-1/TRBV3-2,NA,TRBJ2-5,CASSQEVVTAETQYF,TGTGCCAGCAGCCAAGAGGTGGTAACAGCAGAGACCCAGTACTTC
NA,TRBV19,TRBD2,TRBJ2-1,CASSMTSASSYNEQFF,TGTGCCAGTAGTATGACTAGCGCTAGCTCCTACAATGAGCAGTTCTTC